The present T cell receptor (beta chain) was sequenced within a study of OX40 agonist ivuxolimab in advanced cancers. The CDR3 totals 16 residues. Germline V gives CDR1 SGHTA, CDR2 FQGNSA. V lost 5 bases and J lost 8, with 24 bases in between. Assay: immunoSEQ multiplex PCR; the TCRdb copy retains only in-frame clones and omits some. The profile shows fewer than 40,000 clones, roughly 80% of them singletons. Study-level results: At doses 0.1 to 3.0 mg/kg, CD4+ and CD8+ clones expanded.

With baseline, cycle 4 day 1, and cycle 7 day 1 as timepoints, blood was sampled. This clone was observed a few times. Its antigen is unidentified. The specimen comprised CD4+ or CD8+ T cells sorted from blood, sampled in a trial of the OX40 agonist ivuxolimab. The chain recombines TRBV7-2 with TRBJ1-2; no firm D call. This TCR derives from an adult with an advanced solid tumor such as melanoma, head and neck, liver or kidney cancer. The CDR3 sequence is CASSPGGAQSSIGYTF. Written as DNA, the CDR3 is TGTGCCAGCAGCCCCGGCGGAGCGCAGTCAAGTATCGGCTACACCTTC.